This record concerns one T cell receptor (beta chain) sequence. This specimen belongs to a study of CD8+ T cells in alopecia areata. On the study more broadly: It was oral tofacitinib, at 5 to 10 mg twice daily, that treated patients received.

After isolation, RNA underwent reverse transcription to generate cDNA as the sequencing template. Clones were sequenced by immunoSEQ multiplex PCR, and TCRdb holds only the in-frame ones, with some missing. Among 69,000 or so clones listed, roughly 57% were seen once. Germline CDR1 SGHDT, CDR2 YYEEEE. The CDR3 has 15 residues. Trimming shortened V by 0 bases and J by 5 bases, and 14 bases separated the two germline ends. This specimen consisted of CD8+ T cells sorted from blood, obtained at week 0. The rearrangement links TRBV5-6 to TRBJ2-5; tentative D call: TRBD1 (5 bases). The source of this sequence is a human donor with alopecia areata. The CDR3 is CASSLAVGSGETQYF. The CDR3 coding sequence is TGTGCCAGCAGCTTGGCCGTGGGGTCAGGGGAGACCCAGTACTTC.